Sequencing of this TCR beta chain was carried out in a study of immune heterogeneity within non-small cell lung tumors. Overall study: There was 1 tumor not otherwise specified, along with approximately 9 non-squamous carcinomas and 4 squamous cell carcinomas.

Findings of the study overall: Largely, high-frequency T-cell receptor beta clonotypes differed from one individual patient to another. Each patient's tumor sites shared recurring identical dominant CDR3 beta clonotypes, and individual sites also carried their own high-frequency clones.

The TCR beta CDR3 region was amplified by multiplex PCR employing 32 V and 13 J primers. MiXCR, applied by TCRdb to the multiplex PCR reads, yields one record per CDR3 protein. Here the sample spans about 9,700 distinct CDR3 sequences, 15% to 20% being singletons. Germline-derived CDR1 and CDR2 are DFQATT and SNEGSKA (reference sequence). The CDR3 sequence is 12 residues long. The junction had 4 bases not matched to a gene; V was cut back by 1 base and J by 13 bases. This clonotype was counted at least ten times. Antigen specificity is unknown. Template material comprised bulk tumor genomic DNA at about 660 ng per sample. Several biopsies per primary tumor, spaced far apart, were taken during surgery. Enrolled individuals presented with untreated, newly diagnosed non-small cell lung cancer and received curative surgery. Each donor was a newly diagnosed non-small cell lung cancer patient undergoing surgery with curative intent.

The chain is built from TRBV20-1 and TRBJ2-1; 10 nucleotides agree with TRBD2. Sequencing was done on a sample of lung tumor tissue. The TCR sequence derives from a man aged 40-49 years with non-small cell lung cancer. The CDR3 DNA reads TGCAGTGCTAGAGGTAGCGGGGGGCTTCAGTTCTTC. Encoded protein: CSARGSGGLQFF.